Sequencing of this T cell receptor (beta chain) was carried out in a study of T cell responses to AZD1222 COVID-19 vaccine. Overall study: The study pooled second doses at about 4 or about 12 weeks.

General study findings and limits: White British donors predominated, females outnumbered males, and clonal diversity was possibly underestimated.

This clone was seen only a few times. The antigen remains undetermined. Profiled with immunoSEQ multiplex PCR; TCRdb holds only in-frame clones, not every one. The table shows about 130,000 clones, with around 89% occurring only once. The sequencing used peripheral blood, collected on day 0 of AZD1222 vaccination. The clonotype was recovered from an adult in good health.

Here the CDR3 reads CASSPWGETANTGELFF. The CDR3 DNA is TGCGCCAGCAGCCCGTGGGGAGAAACCGCGAACACCGGGGAGCTGTTTTTT. The chain is built from TRBV5-1 and TRBJ2-2; TRBD2 is a possible D gene (5 bases). The germline gives CDR1 SGHRS, CDR2 YFSETQ. CDR3 size: 17 residues. V lost 4 bases and J lost 0, with 16 bases in between. Together with reference TRBV5-1 and TRBJ2-2, the CDR3 gives the full variable domain: KAGVTQTPRYLIKTRGQQVTLSCSPISGHRSVSWYQQTPGQGLQFLFEYFSETQRNKGNFPGRFSGRQFSNSRSEMNVSTLELGDSALYLCASSPWGETANTGELFFGEGSRLTVL.